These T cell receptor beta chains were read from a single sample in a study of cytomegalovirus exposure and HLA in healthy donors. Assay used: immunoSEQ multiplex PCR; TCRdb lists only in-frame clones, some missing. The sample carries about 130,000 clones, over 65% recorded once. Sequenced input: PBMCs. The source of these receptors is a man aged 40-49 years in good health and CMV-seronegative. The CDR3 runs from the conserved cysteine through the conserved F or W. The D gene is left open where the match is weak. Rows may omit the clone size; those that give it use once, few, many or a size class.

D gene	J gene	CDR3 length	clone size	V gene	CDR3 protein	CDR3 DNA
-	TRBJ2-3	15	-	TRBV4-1	CASSQDLRSADTQYF	TGCGCCAGCAGCCAAGATCTCAGGTCCGCAGATACGCAGTATTTT
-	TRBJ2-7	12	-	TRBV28	CATMDTLYEQYF	TGTGCCACCATGGACACACTCTACGAGCAGTACTTC
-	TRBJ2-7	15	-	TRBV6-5	CASSYSGREAGEQYF	TGTGCCAGCAGTTACTCGGGCAGGGAGGCTGGCGAGCAGTACTTC
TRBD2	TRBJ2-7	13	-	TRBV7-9	CASRDRDYYEQYF	TGTGCCAGCAGGGACCGGGACTATTACGAGCAGTACTTC
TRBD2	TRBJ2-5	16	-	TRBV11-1	CASSLDPPPGGETQYF	TGTGCCAGCAGCTTAGACCCACCGCCGGGGGGAGAGACCCAGTACTTC
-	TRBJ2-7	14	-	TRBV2	CASSKRFLYTEQYF	TGTGCCAGCAGTAAGCGGTTCCTCTATACCGAGCAGTACTTC
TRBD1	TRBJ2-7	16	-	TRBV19	CASQTGTGDLGYEQYF	TGTGCCAGTCAAACAGGGACAGGGGACCTGGGCTACGAGCAGTACTTC
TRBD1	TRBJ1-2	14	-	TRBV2	CASSPGQGSYGYTF	TGTGCCAGCAGTCCGGGACAGGGGTCCTATGGCTACACCTTC
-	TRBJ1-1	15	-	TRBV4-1	CASSQEGAKNTEAFF	TGCGCCAGCAGCCAAGAAGGGGCGAAGAACACTGAAGCTTTCTTT
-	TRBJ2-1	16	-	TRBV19	CASSITLGGGTGGQFF	TGTGCCAGTAGTATAACTCTTGGCGGGGGCACGGGGGGGCAGTTCTTC
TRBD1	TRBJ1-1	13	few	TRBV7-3	CASSLGQGSKAFF	TGTGCCAGCAGCTTGGGACAGGGGAGTAAGGCTTTCTTT
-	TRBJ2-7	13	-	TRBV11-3	CASSLMGGYEQYF	TGTGCCAGCAGCTTAATGGGGGGCTACGAGCAGTACTTC
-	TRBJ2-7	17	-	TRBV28	CASSLSWSMPPPYEQYF	TGTGCCAGCAGTTTAAGTTGGAGTATGCCTCCTCCCTACGAGCAGTACTTC
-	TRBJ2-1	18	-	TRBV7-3	CASSLLPPSSAAYNEQFF	TGTGCCAGCAGCTTACTGCCCCCGAGTAGCGCAGCCTACAATGAGCAGTTCTTC
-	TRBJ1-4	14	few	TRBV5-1	CASAKGGTNEKLFF	TGCGCCAGCGCCAAAGGGGGAACTAATGAAAAACTGTTTTTT
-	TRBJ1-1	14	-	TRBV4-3	CASSQDGNSHEAFF	TGCGCCAGCAGCCAAGATGGAAACAGCCATGAAGCTTTCTTT
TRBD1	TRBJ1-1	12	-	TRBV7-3	CASSYPGGSAFF	TGTGCCAGCAGCTACCCAGGGGGATCGGCTTTCTTT
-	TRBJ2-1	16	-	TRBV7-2	CASSLASVSSYNEQFF	TGTGCCAGCAGCTTAGCTAGCGTATCCTCCTACAATGAGCAGTTCTTC
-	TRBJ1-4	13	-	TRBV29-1	CSTTRAGDEKLFF	TGCAGCACAACCCGGGCAGGGGATGAAAAACTGTTTTTT
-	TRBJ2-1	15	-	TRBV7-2	CASSISEGSYNEQFF	TGTGCCAGCAGCATTAGCGAGGGATCCTACAATGAGCAGTTCTTC
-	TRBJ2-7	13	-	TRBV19	CASSIQGEGEQYF	TGTGCCAGTAGTATACAGGGCGAAGGCGAGCAGTACTTC
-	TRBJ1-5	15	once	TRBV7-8	CASSPSGIANQPQHF	TGTGCCAGCAGCCCAAGTGGCATAGCTAATCAGCCCCAGCATTTT
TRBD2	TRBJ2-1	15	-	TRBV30	CAWSVGLAGYNEQFF	TGTGCCTGGAGTGTAGGGCTAGCGGGATACAATGAGCAGTTCTTC
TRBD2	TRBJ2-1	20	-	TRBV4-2	CASSQEGTSGSLQVYNEQFF	TGTGCCAGCAGCCAAGAGGGAACTAGCGGGAGTTTGCAAGTCTACAATGAGCAGTTCTTC
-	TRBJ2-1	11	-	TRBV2	CASSGAAGQFF	TGTGCCAGCAGTGGCGCCGCGGGGCAGTTCTTC
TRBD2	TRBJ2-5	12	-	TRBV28	CASSLERGNEYF	TGTGCCAGCAGTTTAGAGCGGGGAAACGAGTACTTC
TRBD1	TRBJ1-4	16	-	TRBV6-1	CASSENGTGEREKLFF	TGTGCCAGCAGTGAAAACGGGACAGGGGAAAGAGAAAAACTGTTTTTT
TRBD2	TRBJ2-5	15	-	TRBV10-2	CASSEAGGGQETQYF	TGCGCCAGCAGTGAGGCGGGAGGGGGGCAAGAGACCCAGTACTTC
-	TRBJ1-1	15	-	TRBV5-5	CASSLSAGGGTEAFF	TGTGCCAGCAGCCTCTCAGCGGGGGGTGGCACTGAAGCTTTCTTT
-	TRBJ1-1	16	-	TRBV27	CASSSAPPLENTEAFF	TGTGCCAGCAGTTCCGCACCCCCACTAGAGAACACTGAAGCTTTCTTT
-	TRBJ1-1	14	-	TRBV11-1	CASSFVGMNTEAFF	TGTGCCAGCAGCTTCGTTGGCATGAACACTGAAGCTTTCTTT
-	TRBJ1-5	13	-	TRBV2	CASSAGYNQPQHF	TGTGCCAGCAGTGCGGGGTACAATCAGCCCCAGCATTTT
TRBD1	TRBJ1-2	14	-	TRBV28	CASSSRQGGYGYTF	TGTGCCAGCAGTTCTAGACAGGGAGGCTATGGCTACACCTTC
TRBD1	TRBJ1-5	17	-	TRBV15	CATSSDRGTNSNQPQHF	TGTGCCACCAGCAGCGACAGGGGGACTAACAGCAATCAGCCCCAGCATTTT
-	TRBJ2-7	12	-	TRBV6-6	CASSEGTYEQYF	TGTGCCAGCAGTGAGGGAACCTACGAGCAGTACTTC
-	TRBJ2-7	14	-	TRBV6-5	CASRLGLEAYEQYF	TGTGCCAGCAGGCTGGGACTCGAGGCCTACGAGCAGTACTTC
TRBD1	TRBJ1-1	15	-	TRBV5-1	CASSPGDRGVAEAFF	TGCGCCAGCAGCCCAGGGGACAGGGGAGTCGCTGAAGCTTTCTTT
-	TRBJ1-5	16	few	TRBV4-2	CASSQEGTRDQQPQHF	TGTGCCAGCAGCCAAGAGGGGACAAGGGACCAACAGCCCCAGCATTTT
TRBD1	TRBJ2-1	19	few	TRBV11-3	CASSPGQGGEASSYNEQFF	TGTGCCAGCAGCCCCGGACAGGGAGGTGAGGCTTCCTCCTACAATGAGCAGTTCTTC
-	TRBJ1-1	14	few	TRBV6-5	CASSPQGNPTEAFF	TGTGCCAGCAGTCCCCAGGGGAATCCCACTGAAGCTTTCTTT
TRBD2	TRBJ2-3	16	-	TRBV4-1	CASSQDPRLAADTQYF	TGCGCCAGCAGCCAAGATCCCAGACTAGCGGCAGATACGCAGTATTTT
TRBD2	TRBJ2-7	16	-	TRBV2	CASRERTSGSSYEQYF	TGTGCCAGCAGGGAAAGGACTAGCGGGAGCTCCTACGAGCAGTACTTC
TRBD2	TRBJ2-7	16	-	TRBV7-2	CASSLVGGGRVDEQYF	TGTGCCAGCAGCTTAGTGGGGGGCGGGAGGGTAGACGAGCAGTACTTC
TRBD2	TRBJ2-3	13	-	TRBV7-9	CSTLGLETDTQYF	TGTTCCACACTGGGACTAGAAACAGATACGCAGTATTTT
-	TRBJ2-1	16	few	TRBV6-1	CASSEGGEFWDNEQFF	TGTGCCAGCAGTGAAGGGGGGGAGTTCTGGGACAATGAGCAGTTCTTC
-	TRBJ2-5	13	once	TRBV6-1	CASTKYLSETQYF	TGTGCCAGCACCAAGTACTTGAGTGAGACCCAGTACTTC
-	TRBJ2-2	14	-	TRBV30	CAWEGGGGTGELFF	TGTGCCTGGGAAGGGGGCGGGGGGACCGGGGAGCTGTTTTTT
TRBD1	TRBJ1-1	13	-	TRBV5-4	CASSGPRDSEAFF	TGTGCCAGCAGCGGACCCCGGGACAGTGAAGCTTTCTTT
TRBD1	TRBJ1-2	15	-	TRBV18	CASSPMTGDNYGYTF	TGTGCCAGCTCACCAATGACAGGGGACAACTATGGCTACACCTTC
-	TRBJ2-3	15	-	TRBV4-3	CASSQGRGRTDTQYF	TGCGCCAGCAGCCAGGGCAGGGGTAGGACAGATACGCAGTATTTT
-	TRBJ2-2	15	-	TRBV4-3	CASSQSLLNTGELFF	TGCGCCAGCAGCCAATCTCTTCTGAACACCGGGGAGCTGTTTTTT
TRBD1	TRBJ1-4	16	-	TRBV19	CASSITGTGYDEKLFF	TGTGCCAGTAGTATAACCGGGACAGGGTATGATGAAAAACTGTTTTTT